These 9 T cell receptor beta chains were all obtained from the same sample, sequenced in a study of T-cell memory formation after mild COVID-19. TCRdb re-called the 5' RACE reads through MiXCR, storing one row per CDR3 protein. This table holds roughly 500,000 distinct CDR3 sequences, 20% found once. Material: PBMCs or a T cell subset sorted from them (not recorded which). All receptors derive from an adult woman who had mild COVID-19 (a few samples of this study predate the infection). Cell type and time point are not known.

A few counts support this clonotype. V gene TRBV9 combines with J gene TRBJ2-1; 8 bases map to TRBD2. The CDR3 is 16 amino acids. Germline V gives CDR1 SGDLS, CDR2 YYNGEE. The ends lost 4 bases at V and 6 bases at J; junction bases unmatched: 12. The CDR3 protein is CASSSPLADPSNEQFF. The DNA for the CDR3 is TGTGCCAGCAGCTCACCACTAGCGGACCCGAGCAATGAGCAGTTCTTC.

This clonotype was recorded a few times. This rearrangement joins TRBV12-3 or TRBV12-4 to TRBJ2-3, with TRBD1 as a possible D gene (8 bases). The CDR3 is 14 amino acids. Trimming cost V 7 bases and J 6 bases, with 17 bases left between them. The CDR3 loop reads CASIQGQGGDTQYF. CDR3 in DNA: TGTGCCAGCATTCAAGGACAGGGAGGGGATACGCAGTATTTT.

The V and J genes are TRBV25-1 and TRBJ2-3; 9 nucleotides align to TRBD1. In germline, CDR1 is MGHDK, CDR2 SYGVNS. After removal of 4 bases from V and 10 bases from J, the junction contained 15 bases not matched to a gene. The length of the CDR3 is 16 residues. In nucleotides, the CDR3 is TGTGCCAGCAGTGGGACCGGGACAGGGATAACTTGGGCGCAGTATTTT. As protein: CASSGTGTGITWAQYF.

This clonotype was seen only a few times. The chain employs TRBV7-2 and TRBJ1-5; D not resolved. V lost 5 bases to trimming and J lost 2 bases, with 10 bases between them. This CDR3 comprises 14 residues. The germline gives CDR1 SGHTA, CDR2 FQGNSA. CDR3 DNA: TGTGCCAGCAGCCTGGTTTTGGGCAATCAGCCCCAGCATTTT. It translates to CASSLVLGNQPQHF. Together with reference TRBV7-2 and TRBJ1-5, the CDR3 gives the full variable domain: GAGVSQSPSNKVTEKGKDVELRCDPISGHTALYWYRQSLGQGLEFLIYFQGNSAPDKSGLPSDRFSAERTGGSVSTLTIQRTQQEDSAVYLCASSLVLGNQPQHFGDGTRLSIL.

This clonotype was detected only a few times. The chain employs TRBV9 and TRBJ2-1; a possible D gene is TRBD2 (5 bases). Deletions cut 2 bases from V and 8 bases from J, with 14 bases between. There are 14 residues in the CDR3. CDR1 SGDLS and CDR2 YYNGEE come from the germline V gene. Here the CDR3 reads CASSVEGSDDEQFF. The DNA of the CDR3 is TGTGCCAGCAGCGTCGAAGGGAGTGACGATGAGCAGTTCTTC.

The chain combines TRBV11-2 with TRBJ2-5, with a weak D call TRBD1 (6 bases). V lost 1 base, J lost 0 bases, and 9 bases lay in between. CDR1 and CDR2 (germline): SGHAT, FQNNGV. CDR3 length: 15 residues. The DNA for the CDR3 is TGTGCCAGCAGCTTAGGGACAGAGTACCAAGAGACCCAGTACTTC. Its protein product is CASSLGTEYQETQYF.

The chain recombines TRBV12-3 or TRBV12-4 with TRBJ2-2; D may be TRBD1 (6 bases). Deletions cut 7 bases from V and 1 base from J, with 19 bases between. There are 17 residues in the CDR3. The CDR3 loop reads CASKGGEGHLNTGELFF. For the CDR3, the DNA is TGTGCCAGCAAAGGGGGTGAGGGACACTTGAACACCGGGGAGCTGTTTTTT.

The rearrangement uses TRBV7-8 and TRBJ2-5; 8 bases map to TRBD1. V was pared by 4 bases and J by 1 base, with 8 bases of the junction left unmatched. This CDR3 comprises 16 residues. Germline CDR1 is SGHVS and CDR2 is FQNEAQ. As DNA, the CDR3 is TGTGCCAGCAGCTCTGGACAGGGAGTAGCCCAAGAGACCCAGTACTTC. It encodes CASSSGQGVAQETQYF.

This clonotype was counted a few times. The rearrangement uses TRBV6-4 and TRBJ2-2; D is unresolved. Trimming shortened V by 10 bases and J by 5 bases, and 11 bases separated the two germline ends. The CDR3 runs 12 residues. Per the germline V gene, CDR1 is MRHNA and CDR2 is SNTAGT. CDR3: CANYQRTGELFF. The DNA of the CDR3 is TGTGCCAACTATCAGAGAACCGGGGAGCTGTTTTTT.